This TCR beta chain was captured by sequencing in a study of blood T cells in healthy people across ages. No fewer than 6 million PBMCs went into each sample. The authors ran a second PCR of 7 to 11 cycles using a sample-barcoded 5' primer and a J-beta primer mix. From the 5' RACE reads, TCRdb called clonotypes with MiXCR, one entry per CDR3 protein. The top ten hold about 42% of the sample, which has 780,000 or so distinct CDR3 sequences, 40% to 65% seen once. The sample consisted of blood. This TCR came from a man aged 80 or over in good health.

The CDR3 loop is CSAIGTSGNNEQYF. The CDR3, as DNA: TGCAGTGCTATCGGGACTAGCGGCAACAATGAGCAGTACTTC. The rearrangement uses TRBV20-1 and TRBJ2-5, with 11 bases fitting TRBD2. CDR1 is DFQATT, CDR2 SNEGSKA, per germline (reference sequence). V gave up 4 bases and J gave up 11 bases; unmatched junction bases: 12. The CDR3 is 14 amino acids.